These 5 T cell receptor beta chains were all obtained from the same sample, sequenced in a study of cytomegalovirus exposure and HLA in healthy donors (dated by TCRdb to 2017 to 2019). The library came from the immunoSEQ multiplex PCR assay. For the multiplex PCR, a mixture combining 60 forward primers for TCR Vbeta segments and 13 reverse primers for TCR Jbeta segments was used. TCRdb mirrors the immuneACCESS table, restricted to in-frame sequences. Some clones are absent from its copies; in checked studies, under half trace to an unresolved V gene, and the reason for the others is unknown. The sample table contains 150,000 or so clones; only one count was recorded for roughly 70% of them. Around 9.3% of the sample is in the top ten clones. The specimen was PBMCs. The receptors were gathered from a young man in good health and CMV-seropositive.

The genes are TRBV11-2 and TRBJ1-3; the match to TRBD1 covers 8 bases. V lost 5 bases, J lost 2 bases, and 8 bases stayed unmatched. This CDR3 region has 16 residues. The germline gives CDR1 SGHAT, CDR2 FQNNGV. The CDR3: CASSPDRVGTGNTIYF. For the CDR3, the DNA is TGTGCCAGCAGCCCGGACAGGGTAGGGACTGGAAACACCATATATTTT.

This clone occurred a few times. V and J are TRBV6-5 and TRBJ2-5; 14 bases are a match to TRBD2. CDR1 and CDR2 from the germline V gene are MNHEY and SVGAGI. Losses at the gene ends were 6 bases for V and 12 bases for J; bases not matched to a gene: 6. The CDR3 spans 13 residues. CDR3 amino acids: CASSGLAGGSEYF. In nucleotides, the CDR3 is TGTGCCAGCAGCGGACTAGCGGGAGGATCAGAGTACTTC.

Concerning this clone: Sequence at one end of the junction differs from germline and may be a read error. The rearrangement joins TRBV7-9 to TRBJ2-1, with 9 nucleotides matching TRBD2. Germline CDR1 SEHNR, CDR2 FQNEAQ (reference sequence). The length of the CDR3 is 16 residues. CDR3 sequence (DNA): TGTTCCAGCAGCTTAATGACTAGCGGTGCCTACAATGAGCAGTTCTTC. This codes for CSSSLMTSGAYNEQFF.

The rearrangement links TRBV28 to TRBJ1-5, with a possible D match to TRBD1 (5 bases). CDR3 size: 17 residues. With 2 bases removed from V and 5 bases from J, the gap between germline ends came to 19 bases. Germline CDR1 MDHEN, CDR2 SYDVKM. CDR3 loop: CASSLATGASFYQPQHF. The CDR3 DNA reads as TGTGCCAGCAGTTTAGCTACAGGAGCCTCATTTTATCAGCCCCAGCATTTT.

The chain combines TRBV28 with TRBJ1-2; 7 bases are a match to TRBD1. The V gene's germline CDR1 is MDHEN and CDR2 SYDVKM. The junction had 15 bases not matched to a gene; V was cut back by 4 bases and J by 4 bases. The CDR3 has 17 residues. The CDR3 region is CASSSSGQAAFIYGYTF. In DNA form, the CDR3 reads TGTGCCAGCAGTTCCTCTGGACAGGCAGCCTTCATCTATGGCTACACCTTC.